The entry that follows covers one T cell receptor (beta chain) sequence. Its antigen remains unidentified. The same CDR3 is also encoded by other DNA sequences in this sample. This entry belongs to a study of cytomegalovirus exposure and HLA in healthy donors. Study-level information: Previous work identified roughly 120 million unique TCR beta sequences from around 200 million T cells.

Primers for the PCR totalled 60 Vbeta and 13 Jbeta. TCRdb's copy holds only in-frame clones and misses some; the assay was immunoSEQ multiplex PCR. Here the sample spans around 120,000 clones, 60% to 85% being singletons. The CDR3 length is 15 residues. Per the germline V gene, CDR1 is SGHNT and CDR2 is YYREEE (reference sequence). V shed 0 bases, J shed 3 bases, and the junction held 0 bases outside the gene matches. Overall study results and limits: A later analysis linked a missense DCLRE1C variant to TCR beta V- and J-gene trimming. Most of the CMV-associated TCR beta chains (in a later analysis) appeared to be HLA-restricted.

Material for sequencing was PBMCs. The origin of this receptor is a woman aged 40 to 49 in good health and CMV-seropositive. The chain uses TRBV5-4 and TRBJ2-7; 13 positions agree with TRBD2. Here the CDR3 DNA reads TGTGCCAGCAGCTTGGGGACTAGCGGGAGCTACGAGCAGTACTTC. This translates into CASSLGTSGSYEQYF.